Presented here are 5 T cell receptor beta chains from one specimen sequenced in a study of regulatory T cells in long-lasting Graves disease. Time point denoted: persistent/refractory GD, antithyroid drugs over 5 years with positive TRAb. With RNA extracted from PBMCs as input, the TCR library was made. Building of the TCR beta libraries involved iRepertoire HTBI primers and Arm-PCR of CDR3 regions. MiXCR, run by TCRdb on the multiplex PCR reads, gives a single entry per CDR3 protein. The profile shows 650,000 to 700,000 distinct CDR3 sequences, 25% to 35% of them singletons. The source was peripheral blood mononuclear cells (PBMCs), collected when the disease was refractory, from a patient treated with antithyroid drugs. These receptor sequences come from a female donor with Graves disease.

Comments on this clonotype: A read error may explain this, as a much larger clone is one base away. This CDR3 reads CASSSGVDEKLFF. The CDR3 coding sequence is TGTGCCAGCAGCTCGGGCGTGGATGAAAAACTGTTTTTT. The rearrangement uses TRBV11-2 and TRBJ1-4, with no clear D. The CDR3 is 13 amino acids. V lost 4 bases, J lost 6 bases, and 9 bases lay in between. CDR1 and CDR2 from the germline V gene are SGHAT and FQNNGV.

This clonotype occurred many times. V gene TRBV6-1 combines with J gene TRBJ1-2; D remains unclear. Germline V lookup: CDR1 MNHNS, CDR2 SASEGT. V lost 6 bases, J lost 2 bases, and 10 bases lay in between. This CDR3 has 13 residues. This CDR3 reads CASRGGGNYGYTF. The CDR3 DNA reads as TGTGCCAGCAGAGGAGGCGGGAACTATGGCTACACCTTC.

V and J are TRBV10-3 and TRBJ1-1, with no clear D. Germline assignment: CDR1 ENHRY and CDR2 SYGVKD. The CDR3 length is 12 residues. Deletions cut 6 bases from V and 5 bases from J, with 10 bases between. As DNA, the CDR3 is TGTGCCATCAGAGCTGGGGATACTGAAGCTTTCTTT. This sequence encodes CAIRAGDTEAFF.

The table lists this clonotype with a few counts. V gene TRBV14 combines with J gene TRBJ2-7; 7 bases fit TRBD2. Germline V lookup: CDR1 SGHDN, CDR2 FVKESK. V was pared by 2 bases and J by 2 bases, with 3 bases of the junction left unmatched. The CDR3 has 14 amino acids. The CDR3 loop is CASSQRGRAYEQYF. DNA for the CDR3: TGTGCCAGCAGCCAAAGAGGGAGGGCCTACGAGCAGTACTTC.

This clonotype came up a few times. The CDR3 end shows no conserved phenylalanine or tryptophan, and so a read error is likely. The rearrangement uses TRBV7-6 and TRBJ2-7; tentative D call: TRBD2 (5 bases). The CDR3 totals 15 residues. Germline V gene lookup returns CDR1 SGHVS and CDR2 FNYEAQ. V shed 2 bases and J shed 6 bases, with 17 bases lying between them. CDR3 amino acids: CASSLSAGSSAEQYL. The CDR3 coding sequence is TGTGCCAGCAGCTTAAGTGCTGGGAGTAGTGCCGAGCAGTACCTC.